Detailed here is one TCR beta chain. Its antigen is still unknown. These data are taken from a study of blood T cells in healthy people across ages. Next came a second PCR, run for roughly 6 to 11 cycles, which used a sample-barcoded 5' primer along with a J-beta primer mix. Each CDR3 protein is one row after TCRdb ran MiXCR on the 5' RACE reads. The sample includes roughly 680,000 distinct CDR3 sequences, 21% seen only once; the top ten take roughly 3.9%. CDR3 length: 17 residues. The germline V gene has CDR1 KGHSH and CDR2 LQKENI. V lost 0 bases and J 2 bases, leaving 15 bases between the germline ends. Study conclusions and caveats: Comparison with aged donors showed that long-lived donors had more naive CD4+ cells and higher diversity.

Healthy individuals of Caucasian origin from Russia, aged roughly 6 to 100, served as donors. Each of the donors had roughly 9.7 milliliters of peripheral blood drawn into EDTA-treated Vacutainer tubes. V usage is TRBV18 and J usage is TRBJ2-3, with D maybe TRBD1 (6 bases). The TCR sequence derives from a man in his 70s in good health. Material for sequencing was blood. CDR3 sequence (DNA): TGTGCCAGCTCACCACCTGTGCAGGGGCCGACCACAGATACGCAGTATTTT. It is translated as CASSPPVQGPTTDTQYF.